This T cell receptor beta chain is drawn from a study of T cells after yellow fever vaccination. The overall study: Those fractions that held only low numbers of cells were prepared using the SMART-Seq v4 Ultra Low Input RNA kit. General study findings and limits: Weaker overall, the secondary response nonetheless peaked faster (day 5 versus 15). The presence of abundant clonotypes contaminating from the bulk population was possible in FACS-sorted repertoires.

They built TCR cDNA with 5'RACE template switching, a step that put in a universal primer site and UMIs. TCRdb redid the calling of the 5' RACE reads with MiXCR, one entry per CDR3 protein. This table has approximately 340,000 distinct CDR3 sequences, 8.7% appearing once. This clonotype has more than one count but fewer than ten. Antigen specificity is unknown. The germline V gene encodes CDR1 MNHEY and CDR2 SVGEGT. V lost 7 bases and J lost 3, with 13 bases in between. The CDR3 runs 14 residues. Here the sequenced sample was PBMCs, taken on the day of the first yellow fever vaccination. The origin of this receptor is a man younger than 30 who received the YFV17D yellow fever vaccine. The genes are TRBV6-2 or TRBV6-3 and TRBJ2-4; D is perhaps TRBD1 or TRBD2 (6 bases each). CDR3 sequence (DNA): TGTGCCAGCAAGGGGGGCTCATTCAAAAACATTCAGTACTTC. It encodes CASKGGSFKNIQYF.